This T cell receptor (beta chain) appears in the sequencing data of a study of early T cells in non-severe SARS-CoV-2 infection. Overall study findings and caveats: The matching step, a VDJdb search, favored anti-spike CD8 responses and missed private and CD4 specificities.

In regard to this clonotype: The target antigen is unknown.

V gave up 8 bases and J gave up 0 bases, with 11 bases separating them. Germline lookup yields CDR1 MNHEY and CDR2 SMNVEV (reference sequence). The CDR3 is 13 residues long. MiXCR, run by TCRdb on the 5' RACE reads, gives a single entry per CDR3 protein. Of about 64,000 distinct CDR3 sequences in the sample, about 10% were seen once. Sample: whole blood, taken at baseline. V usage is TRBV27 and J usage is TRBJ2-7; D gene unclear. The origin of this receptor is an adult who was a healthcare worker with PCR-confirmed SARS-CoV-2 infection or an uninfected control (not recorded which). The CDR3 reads CASGIWPSYEQYF. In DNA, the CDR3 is TGTGCCAGCGGGATTTGGCCCTCCTACGAGCAGTACTTC.